This T cell receptor (beta chain) was found in a study of Graves' ophthalmopathy and Graves' hyperthyroidism. General study findings and limits: Sensitivity reached 85% to 90% and specificity almost 83% for a 13-signature model separating ophthalmopathy from stable hyperthyroidism.

Comment on this clonotype: Its specificity is not known. At one boundary the junction diverges from the germline segment, which might be a read error.

For repertoire sequencing, the TCR beta CDR3 regions were amplified from RNA transcripts. In the first round, RT-PCR was carried out with HTBI primers, and a multiplex PCR formed the second round. MiXCR, applied by TCRdb to the multiplex PCR reads, yields one record per CDR3 protein. The repertoire holds around 1,200,000 distinct CDR3 sequences, with around a third as singletons. The CDR3 extends over 14 amino acids. Germline V gives CDR1 ENHRY, CDR2 SYGVKD. The chain is built from TRBV10-3 and TRBJ2-5, with D uncertain. The sequencing input was peripheral blood or thyroid tissue (not recorded which). The receptor's source is an adult man with Graves' hyperthyroidism. The CDR3 DNA reads as TGTGCCAGCAGTTCTTTCGGTGGGAAAGAGACCCAGTACTTC. It encodes CASSSFGGKETQYF.